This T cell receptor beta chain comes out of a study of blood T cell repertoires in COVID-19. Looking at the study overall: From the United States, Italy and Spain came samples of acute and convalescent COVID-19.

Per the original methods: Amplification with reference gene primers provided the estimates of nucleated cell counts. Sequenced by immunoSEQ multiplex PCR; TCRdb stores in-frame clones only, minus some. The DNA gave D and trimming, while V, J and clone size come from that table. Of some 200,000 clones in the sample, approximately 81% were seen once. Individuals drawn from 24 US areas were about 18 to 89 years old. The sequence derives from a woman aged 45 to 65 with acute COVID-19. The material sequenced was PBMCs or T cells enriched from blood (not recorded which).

Written as DNA, the CDR3 is TGTGCCAGCAGCGTAGCTACAGACAACTTCTATGGCTACACCTTC. Translated: CASSVATDNFYGYTF. V gene TRBV9 combines with J gene TRBJ1-2, with D unclear. The V end lost 0 bases, the J end lost 4 bases, and 13 bases lay between the germline ends. Germline V CDR1 and CDR2: SGDLS, YYNGEE. The CDR3 loop spans 15 amino acids. The variable domain in full, completed from reference TRBV9 and TRBJ1-2, reads DSGVTQTPKHLITATGQRVTLRCSPRSGDLSVYWYQQSLDQGLQFLIQYYNGEERAKGNILERFSAQQFPDLHSELNLSSLELGDSALYFCASSVATDNFYGYTFGSGTRLTVV.